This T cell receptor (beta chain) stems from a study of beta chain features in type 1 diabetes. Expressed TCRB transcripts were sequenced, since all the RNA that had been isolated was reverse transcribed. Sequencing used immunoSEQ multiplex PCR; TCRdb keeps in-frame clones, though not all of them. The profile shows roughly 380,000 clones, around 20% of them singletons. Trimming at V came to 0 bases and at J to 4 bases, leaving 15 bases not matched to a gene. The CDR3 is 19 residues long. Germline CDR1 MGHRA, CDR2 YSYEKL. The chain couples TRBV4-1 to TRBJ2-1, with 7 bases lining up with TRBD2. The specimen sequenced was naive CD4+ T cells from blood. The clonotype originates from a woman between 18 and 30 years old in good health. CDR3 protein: CASSQDVGREMRMYNEQFF. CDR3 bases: TGCGCCAGCAGCCAAGACGTGGGGCGGGAGATGAGGATGTACAATGAGCAGTTCTTC.